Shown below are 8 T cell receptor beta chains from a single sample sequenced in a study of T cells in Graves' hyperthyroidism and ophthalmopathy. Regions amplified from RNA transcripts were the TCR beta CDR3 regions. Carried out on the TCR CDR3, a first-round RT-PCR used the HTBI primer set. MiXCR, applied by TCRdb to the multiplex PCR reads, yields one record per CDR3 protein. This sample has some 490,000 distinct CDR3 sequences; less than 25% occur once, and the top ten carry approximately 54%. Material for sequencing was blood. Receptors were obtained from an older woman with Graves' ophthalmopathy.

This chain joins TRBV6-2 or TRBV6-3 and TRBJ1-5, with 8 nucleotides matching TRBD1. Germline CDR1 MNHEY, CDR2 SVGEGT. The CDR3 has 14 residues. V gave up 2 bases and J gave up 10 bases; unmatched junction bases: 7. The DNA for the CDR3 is TGTGCCAGCAGTTACGGACAGGGCTTCAGCCCCCAGCATTTT. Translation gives CASSYGQGFSPQHF.

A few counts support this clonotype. CDR3 coding DNA: TGTGCCAGCAGTGACCCAGGTTGGGGCTCTGGCTACACCTTC. Protein sequence: CASSDPGWGSGYTF. The genes are TRBV6-1 and TRBJ1-2, with D possibly TRBD1 on 5 matching bases. Trimming left V 3 bases short and J 7 bases short, with 15 bases between. Looked up from germline, CDR1 is MNHNS and CDR2 is SASEGT. This CDR3 contains 14 residues.

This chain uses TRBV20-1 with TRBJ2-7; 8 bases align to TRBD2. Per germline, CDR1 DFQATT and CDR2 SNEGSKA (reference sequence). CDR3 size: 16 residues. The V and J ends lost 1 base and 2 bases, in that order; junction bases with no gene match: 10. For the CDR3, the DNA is TGCAGTGCTAGAGCGGGGGGGAATAGCGGACCCTACGAGCAGTACTTC. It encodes CSARAGGNSGPYEQYF.

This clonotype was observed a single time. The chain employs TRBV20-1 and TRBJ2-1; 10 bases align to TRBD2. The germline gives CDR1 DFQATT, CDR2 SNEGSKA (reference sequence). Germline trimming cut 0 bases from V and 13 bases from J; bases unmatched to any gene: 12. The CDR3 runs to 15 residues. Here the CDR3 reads CSARDAGTSVLGQFF. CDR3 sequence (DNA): TGCAGTGCTAGAGATGCCGGGACTAGCGTCCTTGGACAGTTCTTC.

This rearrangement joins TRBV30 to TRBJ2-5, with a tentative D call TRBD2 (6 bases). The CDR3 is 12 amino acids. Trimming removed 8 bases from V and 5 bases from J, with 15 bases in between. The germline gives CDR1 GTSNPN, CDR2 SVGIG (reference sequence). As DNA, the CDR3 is TGTGCCGGGACGACTGCGGGGGAGACCCAGTACTTC. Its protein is CAGTTAGETQYF.

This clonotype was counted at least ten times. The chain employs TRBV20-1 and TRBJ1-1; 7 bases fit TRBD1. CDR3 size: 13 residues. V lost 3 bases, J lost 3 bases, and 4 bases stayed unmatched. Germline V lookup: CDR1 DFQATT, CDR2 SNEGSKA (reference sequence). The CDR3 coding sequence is TGCAGTGCTAGTGAGCAGGGGGACACTGAAGCTTTCTTT. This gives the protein CSASEQGDTEAFF.

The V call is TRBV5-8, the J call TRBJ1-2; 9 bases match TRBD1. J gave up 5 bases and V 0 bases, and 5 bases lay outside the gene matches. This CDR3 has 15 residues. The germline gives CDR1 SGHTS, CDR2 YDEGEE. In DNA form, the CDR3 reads TGTGCCAGCAGCTTGGGGGGACAGGGTATATATGGCTACACCTTC. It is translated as CASSLGGQGIYGYTF.

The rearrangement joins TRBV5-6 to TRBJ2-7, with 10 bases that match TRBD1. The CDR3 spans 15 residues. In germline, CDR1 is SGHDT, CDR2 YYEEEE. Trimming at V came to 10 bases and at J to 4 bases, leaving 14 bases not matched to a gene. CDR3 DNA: TGTGCCTGGAGCGACGCGGGACAGGGGATTTACGAGCAGTACTTC. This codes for CAWSDAGQGIYEQYF.